This T cell receptor (beta chain) was sequenced for a study of control samples from healthy donors and cancer patients. TCRdb keeps only in-frame clones here, not all; method: immunoSEQ multiplex PCR. The data contain over 150,000 clones, around 94% of them singletons. Material: blood. This TCR came from a man under 40 in good health.

CDR3 residues: CASSPRSGLDPDTQYF. The CDR3 bases are TGTGCCAGCAGCCCCCGGTCGGGACTAGACCCAGATACGCAGTATTTT. V usage is TRBV11-3 and J usage is TRBJ2-3, with 8 bases that match TRBD2. V was pared by 5 bases and J by 4 bases, with 11 bases of the junction left unmatched. Looked up from germline, CDR1 is SGHNT and CDR2 is YENEEA. This CDR3 comprises 16 residues. Based on the CDR3 plus reference TRBV11-3 and TRBJ2-3, the full variable domain is EAGVVQSPRYKIIEKKQPVAFWCNPISGHNTLYWYLQNLGQGPELLIRYENEEAVDDSQLPKDRFSAERLKGVDSTLKIQPAELGDSAVYLCASSPRSGLDPDTQYFGPGTRLTVL.